These 17 T cell receptor beta chains were all obtained from the same sample, sequenced in a study of shared clonotypes between healthy human individuals. The assay was immunoSEQ multiplex PCR, and TCRdb's table has in-frame clones only and misses some. The sample gives about 980,000 clones, over 75% of which show up once; approximately 1.5% is in the top ten. The sequencing input was memory CD4+ T cells sorted from blood. The subset: CD45RA-negative fraction. The receptors shown here come from a man in his late teens or twenties in good health.

This clone was detected a few times. The chain joins TRBV5-1 to TRBJ2-3, with D maybe TRBD1 (5 bases). The V end was cut by 2 bases, the J end by 3 bases, with 19 bases between. CDR3 length equals 17 residues. Germline V gene sequence: CDR1 SGHRS, CDR2 YFSETQ. DNA for the CDR3: TGCGCCAGCAGCTTAAAAGCGACAGACTGGAATACAGATACGCAGTATTTT. It is translated as CASSLKATDWNTDTQYF.

The chain has TRBV30 and TRBJ1-2; maybe TRBD1 (5 bases). This CDR3 region has 13 residues. V lost 0 bases, J lost 4 bases, and 9 bases lay in between. CDR1 and CDR2 (germline): GTSNPN, SVGIG (reference sequence). This CDR3 is CAWSVNRIYGYTF. The CDR3 coding sequence is TGTGCCTGGAGTGTCAACAGGATCTATGGCTACACCTTC.

Here the CDR3 reads CASSALALAGSNEQFF. CDR3 in DNA: TGTGCCAGCAGCGCTCTAGCACTAGCGGGAAGCAATGAGCAGTTCTTC. The chain carries TRBV9 and TRBJ2-1; 10 bases are shared with TRBD2. Germline V CDR1 and CDR2: SGDLS, YYNGEE. The CDR3 covers 16 residues. Trimming cost V 3 bases and J 6 bases; bases outside gene matches: 9.

This clone has only a few counts. The chain employs TRBV19 and TRBJ1-1, with 7 bases lining up with TRBD1. V lost 5 bases to trimming and J lost 0 bases; unmatched junction nucleotides: 9. The CDR3 runs 16 residues. From germline, CDR1 is LNHDA and CDR2 SQIVND (reference sequence). CDR3 DNA sequence: TGTGCCAGTAGTCCCAGGGGGACAGTCATGAACACTGAAGCTTTCTTT. This gives the protein CASSPRGTVMNTEAFF.

The rearrangement links TRBV4-2 to TRBJ1-4; D is uncertain. The germline V gene has CDR1 LGHNA and CDR2 YNFKEQ. V lost 1 base, J lost 6 bases, and 15 bases lay in between. The CDR3 covers 16 residues. The CDR3 nucleotides are TGTGCCAGCAGCCAAGGGGTGGAGCCGGGGTATGAAAAACTGTTTTTT. It is translated as CASSQGVEPGYEKLFF.

This rearrangement joins TRBV5-4 to TRBJ1-2; D is undetermined. The germline V gene encodes CDR1 SGHNT and CDR2 YYREEE (reference sequence). Trimming removed 4 bases at V and 7 bases at J, with 14 bases between. The CDR3 is made up of 13 amino acids. CDR3: CASSQGLYRGYTF. Written as DNA, the CDR3 is TGTGCCAGCAGCCAAGGACTTTACCGTGGCTACACCTTC.

The chain couples TRBV5-4 to TRBJ1-3; TRBD1 matches 9 bases. After removal of 0 bases from V and 2 bases from J, the junction contained 6 bases not matched to a gene. Per the germline V gene, CDR1 is SGHNT and CDR2 is YYREEE (reference sequence). The CDR3 loop spans 17 amino acids. CDR3 coding DNA: TGTGCCAGCAGCTTGGCGGGGACAGGGCAAGCTGGAAACACCATATATTTT. As protein: CASSLAGTGQAGNTIYF. Complete variable domain (other parts from reference TRBV5-4 and TRBJ1-3): ETGVTQSPTHLIKTRGQQVTLRCSSQSGHNTVSWYQQALGQGPQFIFQYYREEENGRGNFPPRFSGLQFPNYSSELNVNALELDDSALYLCASSLAGTGQAGNTIYFGEGSWLTVV.

This clone was observed a handful of times. Other DNA sequences of this sample code for an identical CDR3. The V and J genes are TRBV7-8 and TRBJ2-7, with 7 bases identical to TRBD2. CDR1 and CDR2 from the germline V gene are SGHVS and FQNEAQ. The J segment lost 6 bases and the V segment lost 1 base, leaving 3 bases of the junction unmatched. This CDR3 has 13 residues. CDR3 in DNA: TGTGCCAGCAGCTTAGGACTAGCAGGCGAGCAGTACTTC. Its translation: CASSLGLAGEQYF.

The chain has TRBV6-1 and TRBJ2-3; D may be TRBD1 (5 bases). This CDR3 region has 15 residues. Germline V gives CDR1 MNHNS, CDR2 SASEGT. Trimming left V 2 bases short and J 0 bases short, with 9 bases between. The chain's CDR3 is CASSEQGPSTDTQYF. DNA for the CDR3: TGTGCCAGCAGTGAACAGGGTCCTAGCACAGATACGCAGTATTTT.

This sequence joins TRBV30 and TRBJ2-5; D may be TRBD1 (5 bases). The J call may be faulty, since TRBJ2-7 better matches the DNA end. Germline CDR1 and CDR2: GTSNPN and SVGIG (reference sequence). The CDR3 has 13 residues. The CDR3 DNA sequence: TGTGCCTGGGGAGCAGGGTACTCCTACGAGCAGTACTTC. It yields the protein CAWGAGYSYEQYF.

The chain employs TRBV4-2 and TRBJ1-4; no clear D gene. Germline V CDR1 and CDR2: LGHNA, YNFKEQ. This CDR3 is built from 15 residues. The V gene lost 1 base and the J gene lost 5 bases, with 11 bases spanning the gap. The CDR3 DNA reads as TGTGCCAGCAGCCAAGTAGAGGGCAGGAATGAAAAACTGTTTTTT. Amino acids: CASSQVEGRNEKLFF.

CDR3 residues: CSVRISQETQYF. Written as DNA, the CDR3 is TGCAGCGTCCGGATCAGTCAAGAGACCCAGTACTTC. The chain uses TRBV29-1 and TRBJ2-5; D gene unclear. The germline V gene has CDR1 SQVTM and CDR2 ANQGSEA. V was clipped by 6 bases and J by 2 bases, with 10 bases between them. The CDR3 contains 12 residues. Looking up the rest from reference TRBV29-1 and TRBJ2-5 gives the full variable domain: SAVISQKPSRDICQRGTSLTIQCQVDSQVTMMFWYRQQPGQSLTLIATANQGSEATYESGFVIDKFPISRPNLTFSTLTVSNMSPEDSSIYLCSVRISQETQYFGPGTRLLVL.

This rearrangement joins TRBV19 to TRBJ2-1; tentative D call: TRBD2 (5 bases). The CDR3 has 15 amino acids. Germline values: CDR1 LNHDA, CDR2 SQIVND (reference sequence). V was cut by 3 bases and J by 3 bases, with 12 bases left in between. The CDR3 coding sequence is TGTGCCAGTAGTATTGGAGGAGGTTACTACAATGAGCAGTTCTTC. Translating it yields CASSIGGGYYNEQFF.

The chain combines TRBV6-1 with TRBJ1-2; D may be TRBD1 (5 bases). Between the trimmed V and J ends, which lost 2 bases and 4 bases, there was a span of 23 bases. CDR3 size: 18 residues. Germline V gene lookup returns CDR1 MNHNS and CDR2 SASEGT. CDR3 region: CASSERVFVGRGGYGYTF. In nucleotides, the CDR3 is TGTGCCAGCAGTGAAAGGGTCTTTGTAGGACGGGGCGGCTATGGCTACACCTTC.

The chain recombines TRBV2 with TRBJ1-2; D is undetermined. Germline V gives CDR1 SNHLY, CDR2 FYNNEI. V lost 3 bases, J lost 4 bases, and 6 bases lay in between. CDR3 size: 12 residues. The CDR3 protein is CASSDSIYGYTF. The CDR3 coding sequence is TGTGCCAGCAGTGATTCCATCTATGGCTACACCTTC.

The chain couples TRBV6-1 to TRBJ2-1; 8 bases match TRBD1. CDR1 MNHNS and CDR2 SASEGT come from the germline V gene. V lost 4 bases and J lost 7; bases outside the gene matches: 12. This CDR3 has 16 amino acids. The CDR3: CASSGPFGQGKNEQFF. For the CDR3, the DNA is TGTGCCAGCAGTGGACCGTTTGGACAGGGCAAGAATGAGCAGTTCTTC.

This chain joins TRBV10-2 and TRBJ1-2; the match to TRBD1 covers 8 bases. Germline CDR1 is WSHSY and CDR2 is SAAADI. V dropped 0 bases and J dropped 8; count of bases not matched to a gene: 8. The CDR3 extends over 15 amino acids. The CDR3 is CASSESGRQGRGYTF. The DNA of the CDR3 is TGCGCCAGCAGTGAGTCGGGGAGACAGGGGAGGGGCTACACCTTC.